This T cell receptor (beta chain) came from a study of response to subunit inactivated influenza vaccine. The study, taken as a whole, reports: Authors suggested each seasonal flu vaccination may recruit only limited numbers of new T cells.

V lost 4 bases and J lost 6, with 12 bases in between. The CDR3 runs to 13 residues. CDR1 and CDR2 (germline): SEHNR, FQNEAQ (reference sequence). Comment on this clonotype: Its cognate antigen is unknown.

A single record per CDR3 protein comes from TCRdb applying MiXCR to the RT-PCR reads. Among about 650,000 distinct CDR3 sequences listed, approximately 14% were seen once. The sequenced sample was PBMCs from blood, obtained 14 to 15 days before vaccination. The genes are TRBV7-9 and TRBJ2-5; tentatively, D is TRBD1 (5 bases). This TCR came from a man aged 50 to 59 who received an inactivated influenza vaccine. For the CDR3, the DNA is TGTGCCAGCAGCTCACAGGTAGAAAAGACCCAGTACTTC. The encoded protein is CASSSQVEKTQYF.